The present entry profiles one T cell receptor beta chain with its context. This entry belongs to a study of blood T cell repertoires in COVID-19. CDR1 is SGHRS, CDR2 YFSETQ, per germline. V trimming: 3 bases; J trimming: 8 bases; junction bases outside the gene matches: 10. CDR3 length: 16 residues. Sequenced by immunoSEQ multiplex PCR; TCRdb stores in-frame clones only, minus some. The sample consists of under 150,000 clones, 75% to 90% of them appearing once. Material for sequencing was peripheral blood. The clonotype comes from a woman aged 60-75 years with active COVID-19. The J gene is TRBJ1-4, the V gene TRBV5-1, with 10 bases fitting TRBD1. Here the CDR3 reads CASSSGTGVWNEKLFF. DNA of the CDR3: TGCGCCAGCAGCTCCGGGACAGGGGTTTGGAACGAAAAACTGTTTTTT.